This T cell receptor beta chain was identified in a study of cytotoxic CD8 clonotypes in ibrutinib-treated CLL. The wider study: Among patients, approximately 25 responded partially and 2 completely; about 14 then stayed remitted and 12 progressed after median roughly 68 months. Overall study findings and caveats: Rising at ibrutinib response, clonality subsequently fell back toward baseline at progression.

As regards this clone: The antigen is unknown.

CDR1 and CDR2 from the germline V gene are SGHNT and YENEEA. The CDR3 totals 14 residues. Trimming pared 4 bases from V and 2 bases from J, leaving 12 bases between. Clones were sequenced by immunoSEQ multiplex PCR, and TCRdb holds only the in-frame ones, with some missing. Of over 120,000 clones listed, over 60% are singletons. This sample comprised PBMCs, obtained after 12 months of ibrutinib treatment. The chain combines TRBV11-3 with TRBJ2-7, with D maybe TRBD1 (6 bases). The receptor's source is a human donor with chronic lymphocytic leukemia. The CDR3 coding sequence is TGTGCCAGCAGCTCCTACGCAGGGGCCTACGAGCAGTACTTC. Its translation is CASSSYAGAYEQYF.